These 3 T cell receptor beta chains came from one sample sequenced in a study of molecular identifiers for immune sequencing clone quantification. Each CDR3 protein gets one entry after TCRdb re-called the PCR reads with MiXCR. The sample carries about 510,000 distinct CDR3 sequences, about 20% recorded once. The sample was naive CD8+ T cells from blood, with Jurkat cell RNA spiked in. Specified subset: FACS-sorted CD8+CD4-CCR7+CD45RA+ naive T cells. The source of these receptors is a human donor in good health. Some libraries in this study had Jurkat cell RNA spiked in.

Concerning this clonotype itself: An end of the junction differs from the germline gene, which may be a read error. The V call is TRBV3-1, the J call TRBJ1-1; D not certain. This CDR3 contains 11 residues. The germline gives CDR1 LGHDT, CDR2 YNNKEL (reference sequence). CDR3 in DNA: TGTGCCAGCAGCCAAGACGGGGTTCGAATCTTT. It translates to CASSQDGVRIF.

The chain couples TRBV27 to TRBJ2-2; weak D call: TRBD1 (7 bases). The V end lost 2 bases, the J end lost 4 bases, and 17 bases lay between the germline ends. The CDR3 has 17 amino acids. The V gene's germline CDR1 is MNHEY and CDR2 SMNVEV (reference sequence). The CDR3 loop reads CASSLLAGGLSTGELFF. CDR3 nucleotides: TGTGCCAGCAGTTTACTTGCAGGGGGGTTAAGCACCGGGGAGCTGTTTTTT.

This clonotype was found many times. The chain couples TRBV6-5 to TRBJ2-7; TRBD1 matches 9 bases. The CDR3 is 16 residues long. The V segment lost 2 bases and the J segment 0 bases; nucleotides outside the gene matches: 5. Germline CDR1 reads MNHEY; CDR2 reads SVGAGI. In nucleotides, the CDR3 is TGTGCCAGCAGTTACACCGGGACAGGGAGCTCCTACGAGCAGTACTTC. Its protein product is CASSYTGTGSSYEQYF.